Given below is one TCR beta chain in context. This record belongs to a study of blood T cell repertoires in COVID-19. Looked up from germline, CDR1 is MDHEN and CDR2 is SYDVKM. CDR3 length equals 16 residues. Trimming at V came to 8 bases and at J to 4 bases, leaving 13 bases not matched to a gene. TCRdb keeps only in-frame clones here, not all; method: immunoSEQ multiplex PCR. Seen here are over 250,000 clones, around 87% observed once, and the top ten hold roughly 5.2%. The clonotype comes from a woman aged 30 to 39 who had recovered from COVID-19. The chain carries TRBV28 and TRBJ2-1; TRBD2 matches at 8 bases. Specimen: PBMCs or T cells enriched from blood (not recorded which). The CDR3 sequence is CASLPITGGRYNEQFF. The CDR3 DNA reads as TGTGCCAGCCTTCCGATAACGGGGGGGCGGTACAATGAGCAGTTCTTC.